A selection of T cell receptor beta chains follows, all from one sample in a study of T cells after yellow fever vaccination. TCRdb reprocessed the 5' RACE reads via MiXCR and lists one record per CDR3 protein. The sample lists about 300,000 distinct CDR3 sequences, 7.5% to 9% seen once, with 3% to 3.5% in the top ten. The sample was CD4+ T cells sorted from PBMCs, taken 5 days after the yellow fever booster vaccination. The receptors come from a man between 18 and 35 years old who received the YFV17D yellow fever vaccine. CDR3s include the opening cysteine and the closing phenylalanine or tryptophan. Fields, in order: J gene, V gene, clone size, D gene, CDR3 protein, CDR3 DNA. A D gene is named only where the DNA matches it firmly. Size is stated for part of the rows, as once, few or many counts, or as a class when the clone is expanded.

TRBJ2-1	TRBV4-3	few	-	CASSQDGGYNEQFF	TGCGCCAGCAGCCAAGATGGGGGCTACAATGAGCAGTTCTTC
TRBJ1-2	TRBV20-1	-	-	CSARGGGGYGYTF	TGCAGTGCTAGGGGGGGGGGCGGCTATGGCTACACCTTC
TRBJ2-3	TRBV7-2	-	TRBD2	CASSRSGGLLTDTQYF	TGTGCCAGCAGCAGAAGCGGGGGGCTACTCACAGATACGCAGTATTTT
TRBJ2-7	TRBV6-2/TRBV6-3	many	-	CASSPWTGDTYEQYF	TGTGCCAGCAGCCCTTGGACGGGGGATACCTACGAGCAGTACTTC
TRBJ2-1	TRBV7-3	many	TRBD2	CASSLTPVKRGEYYNEQFF	TGTGCCAGCAGCTTAACCCCGGTGAAGCGGGGGGAGTATTACAATGAGCAGTTCTTC
TRBJ2-3	TRBV5-1	-	-	CASRGFGSTDTQYF	TGCGCCAGCAGGGGATTTGGGAGCACAGATACGCAGTATTTT
TRBJ2-1	TRBV7-6	-	-	CASSRWASADRSYNEQFF	TGTGCCAGCAGTAGGTGGGCTAGCGCAGACCGGAGTTACAATGAGCAGTTCTTC
TRBJ2-3	TRBV30	-	-	CAWSPIDTQYF	TGTGCCTGGAGTCCGATAGATACGCAGTATTTT
TRBJ1-5	TRBV7-8	-	-	CASIFPPQHF	TGTGCCAGCATCTTCCCCCCCCAGCATTTT
TRBJ2-5	TRBV6-6	few	TRBD1	CASSYGQGAGETQYF	TGTGCCAGCAGTTACGGGCAGGGGGCTGGGGAGACCCAGTACTTC
TRBJ2-2	TRBV5-4	few	TRBD2	CASSGTGTSGFTGELFF	TGTGCCAGCAGCGGAACCGGGACTAGCGGATTCACCGGGGAGCTGTTTTTT
TRBJ2-3	TRBV6-2/TRBV6-3	few	TRBD2	CASSYSNFRSRGSTDTQYF	TGTGCCAGCAGTTACTCGAACTTTCGGTCGCGGGGGAGCACAGATACGCAGTATTTT
TRBJ2-3	TRBV9	few	-	CASSPSSIDTQYF	TGTGCCAGCAGCCCGAGTTCAATCGATACGCAGTATTTT
TRBJ1-2	TRBV28	few	TRBD1	CASSFQDRGYTF	TGTGCCAGCAGTTTCCAGGACAGGGGTTACACCTTC
TRBJ2-4	TRBV7-2	few	-	CASSVGWDIQYF	TGTGCCAGCAGCGTCGGGTGGGACATTCAGTACTTC
TRBJ1-5	TRBV7-9	many	-	CASSLEGRPQHF	TGTGCCAGCAGCTTAGAGGGGCGGCCCCAGCATTTT
TRBJ2-3	TRBV20-1	-	-	CSARRAGQLANTQYF	TGCAGTGCTAGACGAGCGGGACAGTTGGCAAATACGCAGTATTTT
TRBJ2-1	TRBV6-2/TRBV6-3	many	-	CASSYHGGLGEQFF	TGTGCCAGCAGTTACCATGGAGGGCTCGGTGAGCAGTTCTTC
TRBJ2-1	TRBV20-1	-	TRBD1	CSALDRGYNEQFF	TGCAGTGCCCTGGACAGGGGTTACAATGAGCAGTTCTTC
TRBJ1-5	TRBV19	-	TRBD1	CASSIGVGTGGPYNQPQHF	TGTGCCAGTAGTATAGGGGTTGGGACAGGGGGACCCTACAATCAGCCCCAGCATTTT
TRBJ2-3	TRBV5-6	-	-	CASTWASSTDTQYF	TGTGCCAGCACTTGGGCGAGTAGCACAGATACGCAGTATTTT
TRBJ2-3	TRBV20-1	-	TRBD1	CSARRPGTGGHTQYF	TGCAGTGCTCGCCGTCCCGGGACAGGGGGACATACGCAGTATTTT
TRBJ2-1	TRBV5-1	few	TRBD2	CASSSGLGVYNEQFF	TGCGCCAGCAGCTCCGGACTAGGGGTCTACAATGAGCAGTTCTTC
TRBJ1-4	TRBV6-6	-	-	CASSYPRGGAKSYTNEKLFF	TGTGCCAGCAGTTACCCCCGGGGGGGTGCCAAGTCTTATACTAATGAAAAACTGTTTTTT
TRBJ2-1	TRBV7-3	-	-	CASSLTRLSSYNEQFF	TGTGCCAGCAGCTTAACCCGACTAAGCTCCTACAATGAGCAGTTCTTC
TRBJ1-5	TRBV4-1	-	-	CASSQDPLGQRGTDTQHF	TGCGCCAGCAGCCAAGATCCCCTCGGACAGAGAGGCACAGATACGCAGCATTTT
TRBJ2-7	TRBV27	-	-	CASRRRGPSSYEQYF	TGTGCCAGCAGGCGCAGGGGCCCTAGCTCCTACGAGCAGTACTTC
TRBJ1-2	TRBV7-3	few	TRBD1	CASSQGQGSGYTF	TGTGCCAGCAGCCAAGGACAGGGGAGCGGCTACACCTTC
TRBJ2-5	TRBV6-5	many	-	CASSKGTVGGETQYF	TGTGCCAGCAGTAAGGGGACAGTGGGGGGAGAGACCCAGTACTTC
TRBJ1-3	TRBV4-1	many	-	CASSREPNGDTIYF	TGCGCCAGCAGCCGCGAACCTAATGGGGACACCATATATTTT
TRBJ1-4	TRBV6-5	-	-	CASSSNGATNEKLFF	TGTGCCAGCAGCTCGAACGGCGCAACTAATGAAAAACTGTTTTTT
TRBJ2-1	TRBV11-2	many	-	CASSLGDFTSGQFF	TGTGCCAGCAGCTTAGGAGACTTCACCTCCGGGCAGTTCTTC
TRBJ2-1	TRBV3-1	few	TRBD1	CASSQDFGTGIRNEQFF	TGTGCCAGCAGCCAAGATTTTGGGACAGGGATTCGCAATGAGCAGTTCTTC
TRBJ1-2	TRBV12-3/TRBV12-4	-	TRBD1	CASRPGQGIGYGYTF	TGTGCCAGCAGGCCGGGACAGGGGATCGGCTATGGCTACACCTTC
TRBJ2-5	TRBV2	few	-	CASMRGLQETQYF	TGTGCCAGCATGCGGGGGCTCCAAGAGACCCAGTACTTC
TRBJ1-3	TRBV4-1	-	TRBD1	CASSQAGTGLGNTIYF	TGCGCCAGCAGCCAAGCCGGGACAGGGCTTGGAAACACCATATATTTT
TRBJ2-1	TRBV9	-	-	CASSVEVASNEQFF	TGTGCCAGCAGCGTAGAGGTCGCCAGCAATGAGCAGTTCTTC
TRBJ2-1	TRBV12-3/TRBV12-4	-	-	CASSLMAGLENEQFF	TGTGCCAGCAGTTTAATGGCAGGTCTAGAGAATGAGCAGTTCTTC
TRBJ1-6	TRBV6-2/TRBV6-3	-	-	CASNPVMQGSSPLHF	TGTGCCAGCAACCCGGTCATGCAGGGATCTTCACCCCTCCACTTT
TRBJ2-3	TRBV3-1	few	TRBD2	CASSHPPNRGGSDTQYF	TGTGCCAGCAGCCATCCCCCGAATCGGGGGGGGTCCGATACGCAGTATTTT
TRBJ2-7	TRBV18	few	-	CASSRAEREQYF	TGTGCCAGCTCACGAGCCGAACGCGAGCAGTACTTC
TRBJ2-4	TRBV6-1	few	-	CASSEAGKNIQYF	TGTGCCAGCAGTGAAGCGGGGAAAAACATTCAGTACTTC
TRBJ1-1	TRBV18	few	-	CASSPIEGGTEAFF	TGTGCCAGCTCACCAATTGAAGGGGGCACTGAAGCTTTCTTT
TRBJ2-3	TRBV9	many	TRBD2	CASSRETSVPQDTQYF	TGTGCCAGCAGCCGTGAAACTAGCGTCCCTCAAGATACGCAGTATTTT
TRBJ2-5	TRBV4-2	many	TRBD2	CASSQERGGQETQYF	TGTGCCAGCAGCCAAGAACGGGGGGGCCAAGAGACCCAGTACTTC
TRBJ1-1	TRBV6-5	-	-	CASSFYRDTEAFF	TGTGCCAGCAGTTTCTATAGGGACACTGAAGCTTTCTTT